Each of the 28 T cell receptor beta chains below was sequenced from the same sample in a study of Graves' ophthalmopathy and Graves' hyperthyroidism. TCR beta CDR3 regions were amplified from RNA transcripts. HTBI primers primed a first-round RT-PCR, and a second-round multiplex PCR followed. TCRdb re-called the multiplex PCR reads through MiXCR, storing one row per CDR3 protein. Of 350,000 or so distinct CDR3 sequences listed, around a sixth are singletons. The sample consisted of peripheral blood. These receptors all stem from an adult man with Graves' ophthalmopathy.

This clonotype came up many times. The CDR3 sequence: CASSQDPGRAAYGYTF. Written as DNA, the CDR3 is TGCGCCAGCAGCCAAGATCCCGGACGGGCGGCCTATGGCTACACCTTC. V and J are TRBV4-1 and TRBJ1-2; D gene uncertain. Per germline, CDR1 MGHRA and CDR2 YSYEKL. CDR3 length equals 16 residues. Trimming shortened V by 0 bases and J by 4 bases, and 15 bases separated the two germline ends.

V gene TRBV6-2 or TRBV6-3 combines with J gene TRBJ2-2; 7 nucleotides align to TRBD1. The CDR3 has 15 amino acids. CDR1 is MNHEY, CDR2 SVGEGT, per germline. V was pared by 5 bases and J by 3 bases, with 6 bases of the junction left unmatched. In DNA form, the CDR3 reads TGTGCCAGCAGTAAGACAGGGTTGGACACCGGGGAGCTGTTTTTT. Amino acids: CASSKTGLDTGELFF.

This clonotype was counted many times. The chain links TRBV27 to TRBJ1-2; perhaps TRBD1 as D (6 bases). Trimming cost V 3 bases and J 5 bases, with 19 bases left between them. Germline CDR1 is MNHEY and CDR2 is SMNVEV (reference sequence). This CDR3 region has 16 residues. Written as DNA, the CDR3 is TGTGCCAGCAGTTTGTCTTCAGGGGATAGGTCTTATGGCTACACCTTC. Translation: CASSLSSGDRSYGYTF.

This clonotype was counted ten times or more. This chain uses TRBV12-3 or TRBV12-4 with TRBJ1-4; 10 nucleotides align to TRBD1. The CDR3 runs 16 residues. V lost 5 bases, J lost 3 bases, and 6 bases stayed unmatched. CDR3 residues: CASSPGQGGANEKLFF. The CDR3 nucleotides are TGTGCCAGCAGTCCCGGACAGGGGGGGGCTAATGAAAAACTGTTTTTT.

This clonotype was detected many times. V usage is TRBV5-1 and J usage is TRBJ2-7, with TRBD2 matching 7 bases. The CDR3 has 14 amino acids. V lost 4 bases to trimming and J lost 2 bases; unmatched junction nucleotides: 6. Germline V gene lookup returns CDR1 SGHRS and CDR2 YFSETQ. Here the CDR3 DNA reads TGCGCCAGCAGCCCGGATGGGGGGGCCTACGAGCAGTACTTC. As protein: CASSPDGGAYEQYF.

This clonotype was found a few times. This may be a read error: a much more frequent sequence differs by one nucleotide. CDR3: CAWGQGLAYYEQYF. The CDR3 bases are TGTGCCTGGGGCCAAGGACTGGCCTACTACGAGCAGTACTTC. The chain recombines TRBV30 with TRBJ2-7; TRBD2 is a possible D gene (5 bases). Germline V lookup: CDR1 GTSNPN, CDR2 SVGIG (reference sequence). There are 14 residues in the CDR3. Trimming removed 5 bases from V and 3 bases from J, with 17 bases in between.

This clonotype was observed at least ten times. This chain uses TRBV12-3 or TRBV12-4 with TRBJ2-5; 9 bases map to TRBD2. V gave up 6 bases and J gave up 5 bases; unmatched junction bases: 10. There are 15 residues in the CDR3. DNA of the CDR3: TGTGCCAGCAGCAAGGAAGCGGGGGGCAGGGAGACCCAGTACTTC. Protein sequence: CASSKEAGGRETQYF.

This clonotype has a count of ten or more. The CDR3 here is CASSYQGAGELFF. The CDR3 DNA is TGCGCCAGCAGCTATCAGGGGGCCGGGGAGCTGTTTTTT. This chain uses TRBV5-1 with TRBJ2-2; 7 bases agree with TRBD1. The CDR3 spans 13 residues. Per germline, CDR1 SGHRS and CDR2 YFSETQ. J gave up 6 bases and V 3 bases, and 2 bases lay outside the gene matches.

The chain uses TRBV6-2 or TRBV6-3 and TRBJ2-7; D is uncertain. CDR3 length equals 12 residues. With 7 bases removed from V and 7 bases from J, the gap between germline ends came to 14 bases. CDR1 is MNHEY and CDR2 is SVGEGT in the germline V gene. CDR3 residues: CASMSSGVEQYF. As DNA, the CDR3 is TGTGCCAGCATGAGTTCAGGCGTGGAGCAGTACTTC.

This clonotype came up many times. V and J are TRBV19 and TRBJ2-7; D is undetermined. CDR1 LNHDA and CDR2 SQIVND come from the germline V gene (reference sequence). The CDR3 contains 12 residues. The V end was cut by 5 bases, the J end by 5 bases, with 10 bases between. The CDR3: CASSEAAHEQYF. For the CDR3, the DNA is TGTGCCAGTAGTGAAGCAGCCCACGAGCAGTACTTC.

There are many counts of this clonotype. The CDR3 here is CASRLTPQETQYF. CDR3 sequence (DNA): TGTGCCAGTAGATTGACGCCGCAAGAGACCCAGTACTTC. V usage is TRBV19 and J usage is TRBJ2-5; unclear D gene. Germline values: CDR1 LNHDA, CDR2 SQIVND (reference sequence). V lost 6 bases, J lost 2 bases, and 10 bases lay in between. This CDR3 has 13 amino acids.

The chain's CDR3 is CASSARRIANTGELFF. The DNA for the CDR3 is TGTGCCAGCAGCGCCCGACGGATCGCGAACACCGGGGAGCTGTTTTTT. This chain uses TRBV12-3 or TRBV12-4 with TRBJ2-2; D is unclear. V gave up 6 bases and J gave up 0 bases, with 14 bases separating them. CDR3 length: 16 amino acids.

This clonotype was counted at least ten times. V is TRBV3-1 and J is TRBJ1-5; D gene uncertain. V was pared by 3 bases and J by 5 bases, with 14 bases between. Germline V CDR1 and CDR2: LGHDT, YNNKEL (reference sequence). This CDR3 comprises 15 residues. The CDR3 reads CASSQSPRRDQPQHF. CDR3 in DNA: TGTGCCAGCAGCCAGAGTCCCCGGAGGGATCAGCCCCAGCATTTT.

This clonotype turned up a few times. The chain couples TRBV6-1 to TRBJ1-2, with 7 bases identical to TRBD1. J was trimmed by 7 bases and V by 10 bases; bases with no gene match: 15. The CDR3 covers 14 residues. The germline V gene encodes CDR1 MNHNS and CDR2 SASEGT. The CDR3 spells CATGGRQGPGGYTF. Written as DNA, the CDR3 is TGTGCCACCGGGGGCCGACAGGGCCCGGGTGGCTACACCTTC.

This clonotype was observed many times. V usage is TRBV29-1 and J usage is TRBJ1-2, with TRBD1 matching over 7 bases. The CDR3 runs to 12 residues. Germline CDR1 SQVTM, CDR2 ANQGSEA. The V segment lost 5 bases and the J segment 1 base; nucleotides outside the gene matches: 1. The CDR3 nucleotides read TGCAGCGTTTGGGACAGTAACTATGGCTACACCTTC. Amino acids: CSVWDSNYGYTF.

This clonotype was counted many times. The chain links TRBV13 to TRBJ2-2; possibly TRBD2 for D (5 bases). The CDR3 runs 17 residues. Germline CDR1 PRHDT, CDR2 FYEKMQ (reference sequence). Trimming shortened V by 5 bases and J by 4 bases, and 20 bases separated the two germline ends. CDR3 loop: CASSPPRGGPGTGELFF. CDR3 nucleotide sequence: TGTGCCAGCAGCCCTCCCCGGGGTGGGCCTGGCACCGGGGAGCTGTTTTTT.

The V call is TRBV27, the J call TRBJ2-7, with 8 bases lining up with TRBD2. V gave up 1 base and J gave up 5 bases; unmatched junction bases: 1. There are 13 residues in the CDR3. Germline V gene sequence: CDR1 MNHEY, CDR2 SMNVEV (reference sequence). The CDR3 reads CASSLFGGDEQYF. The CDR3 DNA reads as TGTGCCAGCAGTTTATTCGGGGGGGACGAGCAGTACTTC.

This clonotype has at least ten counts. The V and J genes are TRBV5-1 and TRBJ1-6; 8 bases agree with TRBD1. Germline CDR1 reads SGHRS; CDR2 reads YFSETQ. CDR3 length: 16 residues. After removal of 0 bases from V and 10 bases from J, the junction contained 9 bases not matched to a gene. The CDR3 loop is CASSLVPTGADSPLHF. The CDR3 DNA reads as TGCGCCAGCAGCTTGGTCCCGACAGGGGCTGACTCACCCCTCCACTTT.

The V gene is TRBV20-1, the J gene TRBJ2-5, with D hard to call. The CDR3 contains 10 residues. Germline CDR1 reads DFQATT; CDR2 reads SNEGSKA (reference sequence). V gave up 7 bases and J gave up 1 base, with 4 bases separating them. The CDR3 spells CSVTQETQYF. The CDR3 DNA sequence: TGCAGTGTAACCCAAGAGACCCAGTACTTC.

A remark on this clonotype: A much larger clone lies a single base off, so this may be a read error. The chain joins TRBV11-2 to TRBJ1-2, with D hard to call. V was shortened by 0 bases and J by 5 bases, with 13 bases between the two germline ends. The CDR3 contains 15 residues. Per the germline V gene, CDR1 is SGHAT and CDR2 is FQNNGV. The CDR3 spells CASSLEDGPGYGYTF. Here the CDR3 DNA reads TGTGCCAGCAGCTTAGAGGACGGACCCGGATATGGCTACACCTTC. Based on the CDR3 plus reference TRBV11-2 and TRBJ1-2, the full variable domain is EAGVAQSPRYKIIEKRQSVAFWCNPISGHATLYWYQQILGQGPKLLIQFQNNGVVDDSQLPKDRFSAERLKGVDSTLKIQPAKLEDSAVYLCASSLEDGPGYGYTFGSGTRLTVV.

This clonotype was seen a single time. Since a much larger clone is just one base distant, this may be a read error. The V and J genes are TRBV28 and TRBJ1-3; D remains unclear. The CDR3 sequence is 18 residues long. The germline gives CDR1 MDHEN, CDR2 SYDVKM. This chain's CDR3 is CSSSLIRFSRDSGNTIYF. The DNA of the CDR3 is TGTTCCAGCAGTTTAATCAGGTTTTCGAGGGACTCTGGAAACACCATATATTTT.

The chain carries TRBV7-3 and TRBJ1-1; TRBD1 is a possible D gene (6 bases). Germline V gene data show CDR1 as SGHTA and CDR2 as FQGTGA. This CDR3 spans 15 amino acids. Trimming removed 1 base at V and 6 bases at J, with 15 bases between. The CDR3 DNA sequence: TGTGCCAGCAGCTTAAGATCCGGGGGGCTCGCTGAAGCTTTCTTT. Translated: CASSLRSGGLAEAFF.

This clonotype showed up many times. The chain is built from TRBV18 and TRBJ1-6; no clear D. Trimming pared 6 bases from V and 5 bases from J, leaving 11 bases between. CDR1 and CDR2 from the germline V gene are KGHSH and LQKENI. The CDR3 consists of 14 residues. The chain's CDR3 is CASSLRPNNSPLHF. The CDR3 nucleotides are TGTGCCAGCTCGTTACGACCGAATAATTCACCCCTCCACTTT.

CDR3 bases: TGCAGTGCCCAGGGTCACTATGGCTACACCTTC. Translating gives CSAQGHYGYTF. The chain joins TRBV20-1 to TRBJ1-2, with TRBD1 as a possible D gene (5 bases). CDR1 is DFQATT and CDR2 is SNEGSKA in the germline V gene (reference sequence). This CDR3 spans 11 amino acids. The V end was cut by 6 bases, the J end by 3 bases, with 8 bases between.

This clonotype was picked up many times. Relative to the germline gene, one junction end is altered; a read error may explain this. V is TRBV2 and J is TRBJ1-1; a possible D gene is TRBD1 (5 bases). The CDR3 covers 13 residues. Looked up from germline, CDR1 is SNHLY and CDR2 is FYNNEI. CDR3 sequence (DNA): TGTGCCAGCAAGACAGACGTAAACACTGAAGCTTCCTTT. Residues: CASKTDVNTEASF.

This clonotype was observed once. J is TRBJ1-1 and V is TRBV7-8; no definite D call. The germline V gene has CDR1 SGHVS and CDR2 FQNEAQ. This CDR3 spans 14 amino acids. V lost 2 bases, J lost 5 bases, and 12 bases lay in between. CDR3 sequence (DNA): TGTGCCAGCAGCTTAATCGAGGGCATTACTGAAGCTTTCTTT. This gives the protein CASSLIEGITEAFF. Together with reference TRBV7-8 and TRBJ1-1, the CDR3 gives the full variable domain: GAGVSQSPRYKVAKRGQDVALRCDPISGHVSLFWYQQALGQGPEFLTYFQNEAQLDKSGLPSDRFFAERPEGSVSTLKIQRTQQEDSAVYLCASSLIEGITEAFFGQGTRLTVV.

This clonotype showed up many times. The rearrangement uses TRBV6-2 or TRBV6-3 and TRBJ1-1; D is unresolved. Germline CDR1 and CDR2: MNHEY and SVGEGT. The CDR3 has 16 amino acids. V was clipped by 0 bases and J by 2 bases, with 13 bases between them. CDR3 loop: CASSYSSPGLNTEAFF. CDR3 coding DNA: TGTGCCAGCAGTTACTCGAGCCCGGGATTAAACACTGAAGCTTTCTTT.

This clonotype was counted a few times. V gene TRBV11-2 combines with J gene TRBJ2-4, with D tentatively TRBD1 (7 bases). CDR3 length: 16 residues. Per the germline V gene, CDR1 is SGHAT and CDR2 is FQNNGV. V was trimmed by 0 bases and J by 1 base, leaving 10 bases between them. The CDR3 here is CASSLETGRAKNIQYF. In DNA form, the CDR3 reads TGTGCCAGCAGCTTAGAGACAGGGAGGGCCAAAAACATTCAGTACTTC.